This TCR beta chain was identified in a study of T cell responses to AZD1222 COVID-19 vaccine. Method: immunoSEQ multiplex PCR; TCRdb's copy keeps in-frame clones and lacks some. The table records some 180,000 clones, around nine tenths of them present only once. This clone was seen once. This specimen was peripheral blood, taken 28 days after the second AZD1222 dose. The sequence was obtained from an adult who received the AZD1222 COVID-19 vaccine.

The CDR3 coding sequence is TGTGCCAGCAGTCCGACAGGGGGTTATCAGCCCCAGCATTTT. Protein product: CASSPTGGYQPQHF. V and J are TRBV27 and TRBJ1-5, with 9 bases that match TRBD1. Germline CDR1 is MNHEY and CDR2 is SMNVEV (reference sequence). Trimming took 5 bases from V and 5 from J; bases not matched to a gene: 4. The CDR3 totals 14 residues.